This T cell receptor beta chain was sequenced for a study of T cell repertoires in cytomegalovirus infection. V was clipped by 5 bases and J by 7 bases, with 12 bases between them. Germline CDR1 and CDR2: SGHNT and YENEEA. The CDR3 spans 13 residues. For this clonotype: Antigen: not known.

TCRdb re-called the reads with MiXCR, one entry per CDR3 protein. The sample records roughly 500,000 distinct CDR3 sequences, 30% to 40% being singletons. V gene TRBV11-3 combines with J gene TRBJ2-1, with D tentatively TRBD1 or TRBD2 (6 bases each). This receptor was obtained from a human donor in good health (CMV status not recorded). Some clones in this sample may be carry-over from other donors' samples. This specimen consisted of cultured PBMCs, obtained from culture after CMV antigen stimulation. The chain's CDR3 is CASSRIGGNEQFF. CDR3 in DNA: TGTGCCAGCAGCCGCATAGGGGGGAATGAGCAGTTCTTC.